Detailed here is one T cell receptor (beta chain). Which antigen it targets is not known. No qualities accompany the bases; no much larger clone lies one base away. TCRbeta CDR3 regions were amplified from genomic DNA using the immunoSEQ Assay, a bias-controlled multiplex PCR. Regarding the original processing steps: Nucleated cell counts per sample were estimated from amplification of reference gene primers within the assay. To quantify the absolute abundance of each unique TCRbeta CDR3 rearrangement, sequence reads were collapsed and filtered. For each sample, productive Simpson clonality was calculated as the square root of Simpson's diversity index over productive rearrangements. TCRdb limited this immuneACCESS table to in-frame rearrangements with V and J called. A share of clones is missing; checked studies link under half to unresolved V genes, and the rest is unexplained. V and J calls and clone size follow that table, whereas D and trimming were derived from the DNA. The sample contains a few hundred thousand clones, 87% of them found a single time. The ten largest clones represent 5.5% to 6% of the sample.

This sample is part of a study of blood T cell repertoires in COVID-19 (dated by TCRdb to about 2020). At the level of the whole study: Collaborator samples came from the United States, Italy and Spain and covered acute and convalescent phases of COVID-19. The material from the prospective study consisted of cDNA or gDNA derived from T cells, B-cell-depleted T cells, or PBMCs. Deeply sampled blood TCRbeta repertoires from subjects exposed to, actively infected with, or recovered from COVID-19 were included in the dataset. The repertoires were released in a freely available public database meant as a resource for research on the immune response to SARS-CoV-2. The samples were drawn from two sources: the first 160 participants of the ongoing ImmuneRACE study, and about 1,300 subjects contributed by 6 global collaborators. The sample metadata nearly always contained a de-identified subject ID, COVID-19 status, age in years and sex. Where available, HLA class I and class II types were obtained from metadata supplied by the sample provider rather than from assay-based typing. Beyond this particular receptor, the publication reports: Clinical and demographic metadata were provided uncurated, with the amount varying by source and participant.

In the prospective study, participants were about 18 to 95 years old, resided in 24 geographic areas of the United States, and were enrolled through a virtual design. In the prospective study, cohorts were assigned on the basis of participant-reported clinical history obtained from a screening survey and a study questionnaire. ImmuneRACE Cohort 3 recovered participants were defined by two consecutive negative NP/OP PCR tests, healthcare professional clearance, or symptom resolution. In the prospective study, whole blood, serum and a nasopharyngeal or oropharyngeal swab were collected from each participant by mobile phlebotomists. Over an approximately 2-month period, participants in the prospective study had the option of providing additional blood draws and questionnaires. Before DNA extraction, blood samples from the prospective study were shipped at room temperature or frozen. CDR1 SNHLY and CDR2 FYNNEI were looked up in the germline V gene. V lost 4 bases and J lost 1 base; the stretch between them is 9 bases long. The CDR3, cysteine through phenylalanine, is 14 amino acids long. Here the CDR3 DNA is all that survives: 42 bases in frame from base 1.

The sequenced material came from PBMCs or T cells enriched from blood (not recorded which). The clonotype was recovered from a woman aged 25 to 39 who had recovered from COVID-19. Recombination connected TRBV2 to TRBJ2-3, and TRBD1 may be the D gene, going by 6 matching bases. The CDR3: CASSGQERTDTQYF. The DNA sequence is TGTGCCAGCAGTGGACAGGAACGCACAGATACGCAGTATTTT.